This TCR beta chain was recorded in a study of cytomegalovirus exposure and HLA in healthy donors. This CDR3 region has 17 residues. The V and J ends lost 5 bases and 9 bases respectively, with 23 bases between them. The germline CDR1 and CDR2 sequences are MNHEY and SMNVEV (reference sequence). Sequenced by immunoSEQ multiplex PCR; TCRdb stores in-frame clones only, minus some. The repertoire holds about 65,000 clones, just over 90% seen once, with 1% to 1.5% in the top ten. The sequence derives from a young woman in good health and CMV-seronegative. The material sequenced was PBMCs. The V gene is TRBV27, the J gene TRBJ1-6; D is undetermined. The CDR3 DNA reads TGTGCCAGCAGTCCGAGCCCGGCCCCTCGGAGACTTTCACCCCTCCACTTT. Amino acid sequence: CASSPSPAPRRLSPLHF.